A single sample gave rise to the 6 T cell receptor beta chains below, sequenced in a study of blood T cell repertoires in COVID-19 (dated by TCRdb to about 2020). Receptor amplification or capture employed the immunoSEQ multiplex PCR assay. This is the immuneACCESS table as TCRdb keeps it, with only in-frame sequences that have V and J called. A part of the clones is gone; compared with another copy, unresolved V genes explain less than half, and the rest is unexplained. This sample has more than 150,000 clones in its table, and about 80% of those were observed once. More than 5.5% of the sample is in the top ten clones. Sample: peripheral blood. Receptor source: a human donor in a cohort sampled during active COVID-19.

The chain's CDR3 is CASSSRLAGGRYNEQFF. Here the CDR3 DNA reads TGTGCCAGCAGTTCGCGACTAGCGGGGGGCAGATACAATGAGCAGTTCTTC. The chain employs TRBV27 and TRBJ2-1; 13 bases fit TRBD2. With V trimmed by 4 bases and J by 4 bases, 7 bases remained unmatched. The CDR3 consists of 17 residues. Germline V lookup: CDR1 MNHEY, CDR2 SMNVEV (reference sequence).

The V call is TRBV6-5, the J call TRBJ2-3; D unresolved. CDR3 length: 13 amino acids. V lost 2 bases and J lost 5, with 8 bases in between. Germline CDR1 MNHEY, CDR2 SVGAGI. CDR3 nucleotide sequence: TGTGCCAGCAGTTACCACTCAGGAGATACGCAGTATTTT. Amino acids: CASSYHSGDTQYF.

This clone was counted a single time. The rearrangement joins TRBV3-1 (or the pseudogene TRBV3-2) to TRBJ1-4; 7 nucleotides match TRBD1. The CDR3 extends over 15 amino acids. The junction had 5 bases not matched to a gene; V was cut back by 4 bases and J by 3 bases. Germline lookup yields CDR1 LGHDT and CDR2 YNNKEL (reference sequence). For the CDR3, the DNA is TGTGCCAGCAGCCGCGACAGGGCGGCTAATGAAAAACTGTTTTTT. Translated: CASSRDRAANEKLFF.

This chain joins TRBV19 and TRBJ2-2, with a tentative D call TRBD2 (6 bases). V gave up 1 base and J gave up 8 bases, with 14 bases separating them. Looked up from germline, CDR1 is LNHDA and CDR2 is SQIVND (reference sequence). This CDR3 is built from 15 residues. CDR3 DNA sequence: TGTGCCAGTAGTATAGGAGGGACTTTCAGGGGGGAGCTGTTTTTT. This codes for CASSIGGTFRGELFF. Combining the CDR3 with reference TRBV19 and TRBJ2-2 gives the whole variable domain DGGITQSPKYLFRKEGQNVTLSCEQNLNHDAMYWYRQDPGQGLRLIYYSQIVNDFQKGDIAEGYSVSREKKESFPLTVTSAQKNPTAFYLCASSIGGTFRGELFFGEGSRLTVL.

The chain carries TRBV5-1 and TRBJ2-1, with 10 bases matching TRBD2. This CDR3 has 18 amino acids. Germline V gene lookup returns CDR1 SGHRS and CDR2 YFSETQ. V lost 1 base to trimming and J lost 5 bases; unmatched junction nucleotides: 12. CDR3 nucleotides: TGCGCCAGCAGCTTGTACTCCCTTAGCGGGGGGATAAACAATGAGCAGTTCTTC. Its translation: CASSLYSLSGGINNEQFF.

The rearrangement joins TRBV3-1 (or the pseudogene TRBV3-2) to TRBJ1-4; D call uncertain. Trimming removed 0 bases from V and 2 bases from J, with 10 bases in between. The CDR3 consists of 16 residues. CDR1 and CDR2 (germline): LGHDT, YNNKEL (reference sequence). CDR3 amino acids: CASSQDTGGTNEKLFF. For the CDR3, the DNA is TGTGCCAGCAGCCAAGATACGGGAGGGACTAATGAAAAACTGTTTTTT.